The next 25 T cell receptor beta chains were all read from a single sample in a study of cytomegalovirus exposure and HLA in healthy donors. Researchers ran the PCR with 60 Vbeta and 13 Jbeta primers. Data came from immunoSEQ multiplex PCR; TCRdb stores just in-frame clones and leaves some out. The sample includes more than 90,000 clones, under 85% seen only once; the top ten take approximately 4%. Sequences were obtained from PBMCs. The receptors stem from a woman aged 40-49 years in good health and CMV-seropositive.

The genes are TRBV7-9 and TRBJ2-2; D might be TRBD2 (7 bases). The CDR3 sequence is 19 residues long. Trimming pared 5 bases from V and 3 bases from J, leaving 25 bases between. Germline lookup yields CDR1 SEHNR and CDR2 FQNEAQ (reference sequence). The CDR3 spells CASSPPIRGGRGDTGELFF. As DNA, the CDR3 is TGTGCCAGCAGCCCTCCTATAAGGGGGGGGCGAGGGGACACCGGGGAGCTGTTTTTT.

This clone was seen a handful of times. The rearrangement joins TRBV4-1 to TRBJ1-5; D call uncertain. Trimming removed 3 bases at V and 4 bases at J, with 13 bases between. The V gene's germline CDR1 is MGHRA and CDR2 YSYEKL. This CDR3 spans 15 amino acids. CDR3 sequence (DNA): TGCGCCAGCAGCCACCCCGGGGAAAGAAATCAGCCCCAGCATTTT. Its protein product is CASSHPGERNQPQHF.

The V call is TRBV7-8, the J call TRBJ2-7; the match to TRBD1 covers 9 bases. Per germline, CDR1 SGHVS and CDR2 FQNEAQ. The CDR3 is 17 amino acids. The V and J ends lost 0 bases and 5 bases, in that order; junction bases with no gene match: 11. In DNA, the CDR3 is TGTGCCAGCAGCTTAGCCCTCGGACAGGGGTTGAATGACGAGCAGTACTTC. It yields the protein CASSLALGQGLNDEQYF.

This chain uses TRBV9 with TRBJ2-7; 10 bases map to TRBD2. CDR1 is SGDLS, CDR2 YYNGEE, per germline. Trimming took 0 bases from V and 4 from J; bases not matched to a gene: 4. This CDR3 contains 15 residues. The CDR3: CASSVGVTSGYEQYF. The CDR3, as DNA: TGTGCCAGCAGCGTAGGAGTGACTAGCGGGTACGAGCAGTACTTC.

V gene TRBV7-6 combines with J gene TRBJ2-1; 13 bases are shared with TRBD2. From germline, CDR1 is SGHVS and CDR2 FNYEAQ. V was pared by 5 bases and J by 5 bases, with 9 bases of the junction left unmatched. The CDR3 sequence is 17 residues long. CDR3 DNA: TGTGCCAGCAGCCCTGGGACTAGCGGGACTCTCGACAATGAGCAGTTCTTC. This gives the protein CASSPGTSGTLDNEQFF.

The chain uses TRBV2 and TRBJ1-4, with a tentative D call TRBD1 (6 bases). Germline CDR1 is SNHLY and CDR2 is FYNNEI. The CDR3 is 16 residues long. V lost 5 bases and J 0 bases, leaving 13 bases between the germline ends. The DNA of the CDR3 is TGTGCCAGCAGTTTAGGGACACGCGCAACTAATGAAAAACTGTTTTTT. It specifies CASSLGTRATNEKLFF.

This clone was found a few times. The CDR3 sequence: CASSGSYEVTEAFF. The CDR3 DNA sequence: TGTGCCAGCAGCGGCTCTTACGAAGTCACTGAAGCTTTCTTT. The chain employs TRBV4-2 and TRBJ1-1; D is ambiguous. There are 14 residues in the CDR3. The germline V gene encodes CDR1 LGHNA and CDR2 YNFKEQ. V lost 5 bases to trimming and J lost 4 bases, with 14 bases between them.

This rearrangement joins TRBV18 to TRBJ1-2; unclear D gene. V lost 2 bases, J lost 4 bases, and 8 bases lay in between. The germline V gene has CDR1 KGHSH and CDR2 LQKENI. This CDR3 contains 13 residues. CDR3 loop: CASSPDQSYGYTF. In nucleotides, the CDR3 is TGTGCCAGCTCACCAGATCAGTCCTATGGCTACACCTTC.

This clone was seen once. The chain carries TRBV25-1 and TRBJ1-2; D might be TRBD1 (5 bases). Germline V gives CDR1 MGHDK, CDR2 SYGVNS. Trimming cost V 8 bases and J 8 bases, with 15 bases left between them. There are 12 residues in the CDR3. Written as DNA, the CDR3 is TGTGCCAGCTGGGGGGTTCAACTCGGCTACACCTTC. It specifies CASWGVQLGYTF.

The chain is built from TRBV5-1 and TRBJ2-5; 8 bases line up with TRBD2. Germline CDR1 and CDR2: SGHRS and YFSETQ. V shed 2 bases and J 4 bases; nucleotides not matched to a gene: 4. The CDR3 runs 14 residues. This CDR3 is CASSLAGEGETQYF. CDR3 in DNA: TGCGCCAGCAGCTTAGCGGGAGAAGGAGAGACCCAGTACTTC.

This clone was seen just once. V is TRBV5-5 and J is TRBJ2-7; 12 nucleotides line up with TRBD2. The CDR3 runs to 15 residues. Germline V gene data show CDR1 as SGHKS and CDR2 as YYEKEE (reference sequence). Trimming removed 2 bases from V and 4 bases from J; junction bases left unmatched: 4. The CDR3 DNA sequence: TGTGCCAGCAGCTTCAGACTAGCGGGAGTGTACGAGCAGTACTTC. Protein sequence: CASSFRLAGVYEQYF.

The gene calls are TRBV5-4 and TRBJ2-7; D unresolved. V was clipped by 1 base and J by 3 bases, with 8 bases between them. CDR1 is SGHNT and CDR2 is YYREEE in the germline V gene (reference sequence). CDR3 size: 13 residues. The CDR3: CASSLRPVYEQYF. The CDR3 DNA reads as TGTGCCAGCAGCTTGCGTCCAGTCTACGAGCAGTACTTC.

This clone was counted a single time. The chain links TRBV21-1 to TRBJ2-6; the DNA was not compared with TRBD1, the D call given in the table. TRBV21-1 is recorded as a pseudogene. This CDR3 contains 20 residues. CDR3 in DNA: TGTGCCAGCATTCAGGCCGGGTGGGCGCTCGACAGCTCTGGGGCCAACGTCCTGACTTTC. It translates to CASIQAGWALDSSGANVLTF.

J is TRBJ2-7 and V is TRBV19; 9 positions agree with TRBD1. Germline V gene sequence: CDR1 LNHDA, CDR2 SQIVND (reference sequence). V gave up 5 bases and J gave up 6 bases; unmatched junction bases: 11. This CDR3 spans 15 amino acids. The CDR3 loop reads CASSASGTGRSEQYF. CDR3 sequence (DNA): TGTGCCAGTAGTGCTTCCGGGACAGGGAGGTCCGAGCAGTACTTC. Full variable domain (remainder filled in from reference TRBV19 and TRBJ2-7): DGGITQSPKYLFRKEGQNVTLSCEQNLNHDAMYWYRQDPGQGLRLIYYSQIVNDFQKGDIAEGYSVSREKKESFPLTVTSAQKNPTAFYLCASSASGTGRSEQYFGPGTRLTVT.

V and J are TRBV27 and TRBJ2-7; D perhaps matches TRBD1 (5 bases). The germline gives CDR1 MNHEY, CDR2 SMNVEV (reference sequence). CDR3 length equals 12 residues. V was clipped by 6 bases and J by 3 bases, with 9 bases between them. CDR3 DNA: TGTGCCAGCAGATCCGACAGCTACGAGCAGTACTTC. Protein sequence: CASRSDSYEQYF.

The rearrangement uses TRBV19 and TRBJ2-7, with 9 bases lining up with TRBD2. The V and J ends lost 5 bases and 3 bases, in that order; junction bases with no gene match: 23. Germline CDR1 reads LNHDA; CDR2 reads SQIVND (reference sequence). The CDR3 consists of 20 residues. CDR3 in DNA: TGTGCCAGTAGTGACCGTCCGGGCAGCTTTCGGCGGGAGGGACGCTACGAGCAGTACTTC. Translating gives CASSDRPGSFRREGRYEQYF.

The chain links TRBV10-3 to TRBJ2-3; 11 nucleotides agree with TRBD2. The CDR3 spans 14 residues. Germline CDR1 is ENHRY and CDR2 is SYGVKD. The V gene end was trimmed by 6 bases and the J gene end by 7 bases; junction bases not matched to a gene: 6. Here the CDR3 DNA reads TGTGCCATCAGGGGGGGACTAGCGGAAAATACGCAGTATTTT. Amino acid sequence: CAIRGGLAENTQYF.

The V call is TRBV10-1, the J call TRBJ2-2; 9 bases are a match to TRBD2. CDR3 length: 16 residues. Germline assignment: CDR1 WNHNN and CDR2 SYGVQD (reference sequence). The junction had 6 bases not matched to a gene; V was cut back by 2 bases and J by 5 bases. The CDR3 protein is CASSEGSGSLTGELFF. The CDR3 DNA sequence: TGCGCCAGCAGTGAGGGTAGCGGGAGCCTGACCGGGGAGCTGTTTTTT.

The V call is TRBV5-4, the J call TRBJ1-3; 7 bases are shared with TRBD1. Germline V CDR1 and CDR2: SGHNT, YYREEE (reference sequence). Unmatched junction bases numbered 7, after V lost 4 bases and J lost 0 bases. The CDR3 totals 16 residues. The CDR3 region is CASSLGQDPSGNTIYF. Written as DNA, the CDR3 is TGTGCCAGCAGCCTCGGACAGGACCCCTCTGGAAACACCATATATTTT. Combining the CDR3 with reference TRBV5-4 and TRBJ1-3 gives the whole variable domain ETGVTQSPTHLIKTRGQQVTLRCSSQSGHNTVSWYQQALGQGPQFIFQYYREEENGRGNFPPRFSGLQFPNYSSELNVNALELDDSALYLCASSLGQDPSGNTIYFGEGSWLTVV.

The chain has TRBV4-1 and TRBJ2-1, with 7 bases matching TRBD2. Germline CDR1 is MGHRA and CDR2 is YSYEKL. This CDR3 is built from 17 residues. V was clipped by 1 base and J by 0 bases; unmatched bases: 6. CDR3 protein: CASSQGPSGTSYNEQFF. Written as DNA, the CDR3 is TGCGCCAGCAGCCAAGGCCCTAGCGGAACCTCCTACAATGAGCAGTTCTTC.

The chain combines TRBV5-6 with TRBJ2-2; D is perhaps TRBD2 (6 bases). V was cut by 1 base and J by 1 base, with 14 bases left in between. CDR3 length: 17 residues. Germline assignment: CDR1 SGHDT and CDR2 YYEEEE. CDR3 region: CASSLKRRGGNTGELFF. The CDR3 nucleotides are TGTGCCAGCAGCTTGAAGCGGCGGGGTGGGAACACCGGGGAGCTGTTTTTT.

CDR3 protein: CASSASGLETQYF. The CDR3 nucleotides read TGTGCCAGCAGTGCCAGCGGTCTAGAGACCCAGTACTTC. This sequence joins TRBV6-1 and TRBJ2-5, with D possibly matching TRBD2 (5 bases). There are 13 residues in the CDR3. Germline CDR1 is MNHNS and CDR2 is SASEGT. V lost 4 bases and J 4 bases, leaving 10 bases between the germline ends.

This chain joins TRBV6-5 and TRBJ1-1; perhaps TRBD1 as D (6 bases). Germline V gene data show CDR1 as MNHEY and CDR2 as SVGAGI. The CDR3 spans 15 residues. The V end lost 3 bases, the J end lost 3 bases, and 14 bases lay between the germline ends. The CDR3 DNA sequence: TGTGCCAGCAGTTATCAGACAGGAGAACACACTGAAGCTTTCTTT. Amino acid sequence: CASSYQTGEHTEAFF.

The genes are TRBV6-1 and TRBJ2-5, with TRBD1 matching over 7 bases. With V trimmed by 7 bases and J by 1 base, 9 bases remained unmatched. Germline CDR1 MNHNS, CDR2 SASEGT. The length of the CDR3 is 15 residues. CDR3 residues: CASNREGAAQETQYF. CDR3 coding DNA: TGTGCCAGCAACCGAGAGGGGGCAGCCCAAGAGACCCAGTACTTC.

The table lists this clone with a few counts. This chain connects TRBV14 to TRBJ2-7, with TRBD2 matching 9 bases. The germline gives CDR1 SGHDN, CDR2 FVKESK. This CDR3 is 17 amino acids long. V trimming: 3 bases; J trimming: 7 bases; junction bases outside the gene matches: 16. The CDR3 sequence: CASSHDFRSGRKVEQYF. CDR3 coding DNA: TGTGCCAGCAGCCACGATTTTAGGAGCGGGAGGAAGGTAGAGCAGTACTTC.